This entry concerns a single T cell receptor beta chain. What it binds is not known. TCRdb derives one entry per CDR3 protein from the 5' RACE reads, leaving out DNA. This specimen shows 300,000 to 500,000 distinct CDR3 sequences; the ten leading clones hold around 10%. The sample originates from a study of T cells expressing NK-cell markers. Study overall: Among the eight sequenced donors, seven tested HCMV-seropositive and one tested seronegative.

General observations from the study: These clonotypes also led the CD3+CD56-NKG2C+ fraction in a few donors. NKG2C+ dominant clonotype frequencies in six donors were roughly 1.0-7.5% of CD8+ T cells.

The sequencing input was blood T cells: a sorted CD56 or NKG2C T cell subset, CD4+ or CD8+ T cells, or bulk PBMC T cells (not recorded which). The TCR comes from a woman aged 50 to 65 in good health.

The CDR3 protein is CASSWGTGTNTEAFF. The chain joins TRBV7-8 to TRBJ1-1; TCRdb calls TRBD1, which cannot be checked without DNA. The CDR3 extends over 15 amino acids. Per the germline V gene, CDR1 is SGHVS and CDR2 is FQNEAQ.